This record looks at one TCR beta chain sequence and its context. This record belongs to a study of blood T cell repertoires in COVID-19. The wider study: COVID-19 samples collected from the United States, Italy and Spain covered acute and convalescent phases. PBMCs, B-cell-depleted T cells, or T cells were the source of the cDNA or gDNA that made up the material.

Original methodology: Amplification of reference gene primers provided the estimated nucleated cell counts. TCRdb's copy holds only in-frame clones and misses some; the assay was immunoSEQ multiplex PCR. V and J calls and clone size follow that table, whereas D and trimming were derived from the DNA. The sample lists around 25,000 clones, almost 90% occurring once. The sample taken for sequencing was peripheral blood. This TCR came from a woman aged 55 to 70 with active COVID-19.

Here the CDR3 reads CASSQDTGYTEAFF. The CDR3 bases are TGTGCCAGCAGCCAAGATACAGGGTACACTGAAGCTTTCTTT. The rearrangement joins TRBV3-1 (or the pseudogene TRBV3-2) to TRBJ1-1; a possible D gene is TRBD1 (6 bases). In germline, CDR1 is LGHDT, CDR2 YNNKEL (reference sequence). The CDR3 spans 14 residues. The ends were cut back, 0 bases at V and 3 bases at J, with 8 bases in the middle.